Listed below are T cell receptor beta chains from one sample, sequenced in a study of OX40 agonist ivuxolimab in advanced cancers. Measured with immunoSEQ multiplex PCR; TCRdb has only the in-frame clones, and not every one. The table lists just under 85,000 clones, over 65% of them singletons. This sample comprised CD4+ or CD8+ T cells sorted from blood, obtained in a trial of the OX40 agonist ivuxolimab. Source of these receptors: an adult with an advanced solid tumor such as melanoma, head and neck, liver or kidney cancer. The CDR3 runs from the conserved cysteine through the conserved F or W. Fields, in order: D gene, V gene, clone size, J gene, CDR3 protein, CDR3 DNA. The D gene is left open where the match is weak. The listing skips clone size in some rows; elsewhere it reads once, few, many or a size class.

>.|TRBV5-4|.|TRBJ1-1
CASSLGQSNTEAFF
TGTGCCAGCAGCTTGGGACAGTCGAACACTGAAGCTTTCTTT
>TRBD1|TRBV5-1|.|TRBJ2-7
CASSFRDRGSYEQYF
TGCGCCAGCAGCTTCAGGGACAGGGGATCCTACGAGCAGTACTTC
>.|TRBV2|.|TRBJ2-7
CASRNPGGTYEQYF
TGTGCCAGCAGGAACCCCGGGGGTACCTACGAGCAGTACTTC
>.|TRBV7-2|.|TRBJ1-1
CASSWDARQTF
TGTGCCAGCAGCTGGGACGCGCGGCAAACCTTT
>TRBD1|TRBV20-1|.|TRBJ1-2
CSAARDRRYTF
TGCAGTGCGGCCCGGGACAGGAGGTACACCTTC
>TRBD1|TRBV7-8|.|TRBJ1-1
CASSPGQGGNTEAFF
TGTGCCAGCAGCCCGGGACAGGGGGGGAACACTGAAGCTTTCTTT
>TRBD1|TRBV7-3|.|TRBJ2-2
CASSSPRGQDTGELFF
TGTGCCAGCAGCTCGCCCAGGGGACAGGACACCGGGGAGCTGTTTTTT
>TRBD1|TRBV30|once|TRBJ1-5
CAWSFTGGTQHF
TGTGCCTGGAGTTTCACAGGGGGCACCCAGCATTTT
>TRBD1|TRBV6-5|.|TRBJ1-6
CASSYGGQINSPLHF
TGTGCCAGCAGTTATGGGGGACAGATTAATTCACCCCTCCACTTT
>.|TRBV18|.|TRBJ2-1
CASSPPRLTTLSSYNEQFF
TGTGCCAGCTCACCACCGAGACTAACTACACTGAGCTCCTACAATGAGCAGTTCTTC
>TRBD2|TRBV9|once|TRBJ2-1
CASSASGGTYNEQFF
TGTGCCAGCAGTGCTAGCGGGGGGACTTACAATGAGCAGTTCTTC
>TRBD1|TRBV6-5|.|TRBJ1-1
CASNQGGRGVTEAFF
TGTGCCAGCAATCAGGGGGGCCGTGGGGTCACTGAAGCTTTCTTT
>.|TRBV5-1|.|TRBJ1-3
CASSPGHSSGNTIYF
TGCGCCAGCAGCCCAGGACATTCCTCTGGAAACACCATATATTTT
>.|TRBV6-5|.|TRBJ1-1
CATFSPRMNTEAFF
TGTGCCACCTTCTCCCCGCGAATGAACACTGAAGCTTTCTTT
>.|TRBV4-1|.|TRBJ2-4
CASSYTGARKNIQYF
TGCGCCAGCAGCTACACAGGAGCACGTAAAAACATTCAGTACTTC
>.|TRBV18|.|TRBJ2-7
CASSPTGRYEQYF
TGTGCCAGCTCACCAACAGGGAGATACGAGCAGTACTTC
>.|TRBV5-1|.|TRBJ2-7
CASSLDRASYEQYF
TGCGCCAGCAGCTTGGACAGGGCCTCCTACGAGCAGTACTTC
>.|TRBV9|.|TRBJ1-3
CASSVAFSSGNTIYF
TGTGCCAGCAGCGTAGCCTTTAGCTCTGGAAACACCATATATTTT
>.|TRBV4-1|.|TRBJ1-2
CASSQGPPGNYGYTF
TGCGCCAGCAGCCAAGGGCCCCCGGGGAACTATGGCTACACCTTC
>TRBD2|TRBV18|.|TRBJ2-3
CASSPGGDPFSTQYF
TGTGCCAGCTCACCAGGGGGGGATCCCTTTAGCACGCAGTATTTT
>.|TRBV7-8|.|TRBJ1-6
CASSLGRTGSSYNSPLHF
TGTGCCAGCAGCTTGGGGAGGACGGGAAGCTCCTATAATTCACCCCTCCACTTT
>TRBD1|TRBV6-6|few|TRBJ1-1
CASSTPGQEAFF
TGTGCCAGCAGTACTCCGGGACAGGAAGCTTTCTTT
>TRBD1|TRBV5-1|.|TRBJ1-1
CASSASSGGLGMNTEAFF
TGCGCCAGCAGCGCCAGCTCAGGGGGCCTCGGAATGAACACTGAAGCTTTCTTT
>.|TRBV5-1|.|TRBJ1-2
CASSSTGTNYGYTF
TGCGCCAGCAGCTCCACAGGGACGAACTATGGCTACACCTTC
>TRBD1|TRBV28|.|TRBJ2-6
CASSDRVYSGANVLTF
TGTGCCAGCAGTGACAGGGTTTACTCTGGGGCCAACGTCCTGACTTTC
>.|TRBV18|.|TRBJ2-1
CASTPVRSYNEQFF
TGTGCCAGCACCCCGGTTCGGTCCTACAATGAGCAGTTCTTC
>.|TRBV5-6|.|TRBJ2-1
CASSLVAGSEQFF
TGTGCCAGCAGCTTGGTGGCCGGCAGCGAGCAGTTCTTC
>.|TRBV19|.|TRBJ1-4
CASKAQGSRGKLFF
TGTGCCAGCAAGGCACAGGGCTCCCGGGGAAAACTGTTTTTT
>.|TRBV19|.|TRBJ2-7
CASSSGSTYEQYF
TGTGCCAGTAGTTCCGGTTCTACCTACGAGCAGTACTTC
>TRBD1|TRBV18|few|TRBJ2-1
CASSRDRGRGNEQFF
TGTGCCAGCTCCCGCGACAGGGGTCGGGGCAATGAGCAGTTCTTC
>.|TRBV19|.|TRBJ1-5
CASSPTYSNQPQHF
TGTGCCAGTAGTCCAACCTATAGCAATCAGCCCCAGCATTTT
>TRBD1|TRBV18|.|TRBJ1-5
CASSPGTGAAQPQHF
TGTGCCAGCTCACCCGGGACAGGGGCAGCCCAGCCCCAGCATTTT
>.|TRBV7-3|.|TRBJ2-1
CASSPGREYNEQFF
TGTGCCAGCAGCCCGGGACGGGAGTACAATGAGCAGTTCTTC
>.|TRBV11-2|.|TRBJ2-5
CASSLGFGSETQYF
TGTGCCAGCAGCTTAGGATTTGGCTCCGAGACCCAGTACTTC
>.|TRBV9|once|TRBJ2-2
CASSVAVGRTNTGELFF
TGTGCCAGCAGCGTAGCGGTAGGCAGAACAAATACCGGGGAGCTGTTTTTT
>.|TRBV7-2|.|TRBJ1-5
CASSPGGQNYQPQHF
TGTGCCAGCAGCCCAGGCGGTCAGAATTATCAGCCCCAGCATTTT
>.|TRBV4-3|few|TRBJ2-7
CASSQGSGGNYEQYF
TGCGCCAGCAGCCAAGGGTCCGGGGGTAACTACGAGCAGTACTTC
>.|TRBV4-1|once|TRBJ2-5
CASSQGAGATQETQYF
TGCGCCAGCAGCCAAGGGGCGGGGGCCACGCAAGAGACCCAGTACTTC
>.|TRBV5-8|.|TRBJ2-1
CASSSNRIYNEQFF
TGTGCCAGCAGCTCCAACAGGATCTACAATGAGCAGTTCTTC
>.|TRBV7-6|.|TRBJ2-7
CASSLAQGSDEQYF
TGTGCCAGCAGCTTAGCGCAGGGTTCGGACGAGCAGTACTTC
>.|TRBV2|once|TRBJ2-5
CASTEGGVGETQYF
TGTGCCAGCACTGAAGGAGGAGTGGGAGAGACCCAGTACTTC
>.|TRBV27|few|TRBJ2-1
CASSLKPARGRSSYNEQFF
TGTGCCAGCAGCCTCAAACCTGCCCGGGGGCGAAGCTCCTACAATGAGCAGTTCTTC
>TRBD1|TRBV9|.|TRBJ2-1
CASSVGQGLYNEQFF
TGTGCCAGCAGTGTCGGACAGGGCCTTTACAATGAGCAGTTCTTC
>.|TRBV6-5|.|TRBJ2-7
CASSYSKGRAGNEQYF
TGTGCCAGCAGTTACTCGAAAGGTCGGGCAGGGAACGAGCAGTACTTC
>.|TRBV7-9|.|TRBJ2-1
CASSPRTYYNEQFF
TGTGCCAGCAGTCCCCGGACGTATTACAATGAGCAGTTCTTC
>.|TRBV10-3|few|TRBJ2-3
CAITGGYTDTQYF
TGTGCCATCACCGGCGGATACACAGATACGCAGTATTTT
>.|TRBV5-6|.|TRBJ2-7
CASSLFGGSYEQYF
TGTGCCAGCAGCTTGTTTGGGGGCTCCTACGAGCAGTACTTC
>TRBD1|TRBV2|.|TRBJ2-2
CASSRDSNTGELFF
TGTGCCAGCAGCAGGGACAGTAACACCGGGGAGCTGTTTTTT